Included here is one T cell receptor (beta chain) sequence, with context. Its antigen remains unidentified. This sample is drawn from a study of post-analysis software for immune sequencing data. TCR beta cDNA libraries had unique molecular identifiers. A population of about 0.95 to 11 million T cells gave rise to approximately 530,000 cDNA molecules. Via MiXCR, TCRdb re-called the PCR reads, giving one row per CDR3 protein. The sample lists about 460,000 distinct CDR3 sequences, roughly 45% occurring once. Germline V lookup: CDR1 SGHTA, CDR2 FQGNSA. Unmatched junction bases numbered 7, after V lost 5 bases and J lost 8 bases. The CDR3 is 14 amino acids. General observations from the study: Clustering by F measure revealed strong co-clustering among samples prepared together in one batch. Multiple sclerosis was associated with a significant reduction in normalized Chao1 diversity relative to controls. Patients carried roughly 5 TRBV segments more frequently than controls did, and TRBV5-6, TRBV5-1 and TRBV20-1 were among them.

This receptor was taken from a girl aged 10-17 years with multiple sclerosis. Sequenced: blood. This chain joins TRBV7-2 and TRBJ1-4; TRBD1 matches at 8 bases. CDR3 sequence: CASSKGQACEKLFF. In nucleotides, the CDR3 is TGTGCCAGCAGCAAGGGACAGGCCTGCGAAAAACTGTTTTTT.